Listed below are T cell receptor beta chains from one sample, sequenced in a study of CD8+ T cells in alopecia areata. Sequencing was performed with immunoSEQ multiplex PCR; in TCRdb, only in-frame clones are kept and a portion is missing. The repertoire consists of over 150,000 clones, with 45% to 75% occurring once and the leading ten covering about 0.69%. The sample here was CD4+ T cells sorted from blood, taken at week 4, from a patient treated with tofacitinib. These receptors were collected from a human donor with alopecia areata. Both conserved end residues are part of each CDR3. The D gene is left open where the match is weak. The listing skips clone size in some rows; elsewhere it reads once, few, many or a size class.

cdr3_length: 10
clone_size: few
d_call: NA
j_call: TRBJ2-1
v_call: TRBV29-1
cdr3_nt: TGCAGCGTGAACTACAATGAGCAGTTCTTC
cdr3_aa: CSVNYNEQFF

cdr3_length: 13
clone_size: NA
d_call: NA
j_call: TRBJ1-2
v_call: TRBV29-1
cdr3_nt: TGCAGCGTGGCCCTGGGAACTAACTATGGCTACACCTTC
cdr3_aa: CSVALGTNYGYTF

cdr3_length: 12
clone_size: NA
d_call: NA
j_call: TRBJ1-2
v_call: TRBV30
cdr3_nt: TGTGCCTGGAGTTCGAATCGAGGAGGCTACACCTTC
cdr3_aa: CAWSSNRGGYTF

cdr3_length: 14
clone_size: few
d_call: TRBD1
j_call: TRBJ2-2
v_call: TRBV25-1
cdr3_nt: TGTGCCAGCAGTGCGACAGGGCAGAGCGGGGAGCTGTTTTTT
cdr3_aa: CASSATGQSGELFF

cdr3_length: 19
clone_size: NA
d_call: TRBD2
j_call: TRBJ2-1
v_call: TRBV5-1
cdr3_nt: TGCGCCAGCAGCGCACCGGGACTAGCGGGAGCACTCTCCTACAATGAGCAGTTCTTC
cdr3_aa: CASSAPGLAGALSYNEQFF

cdr3_length: 16
clone_size: NA
d_call: TRBD1
j_call: TRBJ1-5
v_call: TRBV4-1
cdr3_nt: TGCGCCAGCAGCCAAGGACAGGGTGGATGGCATCAGCCCCAGCATTTT
cdr3_aa: CASSQGQGGWHQPQHF

cdr3_length: 12
clone_size: NA
d_call: NA
j_call: TRBJ2-5
v_call: TRBV25-1
cdr3_nt: TGTGCCAGCAGTGATCGGAGGGAGACCCAGTACTTC
cdr3_aa: CASSDRRETQYF

cdr3_length: 17
clone_size: NA
d_call: NA
j_call: TRBJ1-1
v_call: TRBV11-2
cdr3_nt: TGTGCCAGCAGACGGTCGGTCGGCGCCTCCATGAACACTGAAGCTTTCTTT
cdr3_aa: CASRRSVGASMNTEAFF

cdr3_length: 13
clone_size: NA
d_call: NA
j_call: TRBJ1-5
v_call: TRBV30
cdr3_nt: TGTGCCTGGGCCCTACAATCAGGACAGCCCCAGCATTTT
cdr3_aa: CAWALQSGQPQHF

cdr3_length: 14
clone_size: NA
d_call: NA
j_call: TRBJ1-2
v_call: TRBV27
cdr3_nt: TGTGCCAGCAGTTTATCGATAGGGGGATATGGCTACACCTTC
cdr3_aa: CASSLSIGGYGYTF

cdr3_length: 14
clone_size: few
d_call: TRBD1
j_call: TRBJ2-5
v_call: TRBV7-9
cdr3_nt: TGTGCCAGCAGCCGGACAGGAGCCGCAGAGACCCAGTACTTC
cdr3_aa: CASSRTGAAETQYF

cdr3_length: 13
clone_size: few
d_call: NA
j_call: TRBJ2-2
v_call: TRBV29-1
cdr3_nt: TGCAGCGGGGACCCCTCGAACACCGGGGAGCTGTTTTTT
cdr3_aa: CSGDPSNTGELFF

cdr3_length: 11
clone_size: NA
d_call: NA
j_call: TRBJ2-7
v_call: TRBV7-9
cdr3_nt: TGTGCCAGCAGCTCACCGGGACCACCCGACTTC
cdr3_aa: CASSSPGPPDF

cdr3_length: 15
clone_size: few
d_call: TRBD1
j_call: TRBJ2-2
v_call: TRBV4-1
cdr3_nt: TGCGCCAGCAGCCGACAGGGGGCCGAGTCCGGGGAGCTGTTTTTT
cdr3_aa: CASSRQGAESGELFF

cdr3_length: 13
clone_size: few
d_call: TRBD1
j_call: TRBJ2-7
v_call: TRBV30
cdr3_nt: TGTGCCTGGAGTGAAAGGGGGCCCTACGAGCAGTACTTC
cdr3_aa: CAWSERGPYEQYF

cdr3_length: 17
clone_size: once
d_call: NA
j_call: TRBJ2-2
v_call: TRBV4-1
cdr3_nt: TGCGCCAGCAGCCAGGGTCCTGGGGGAGAGGGTTTCGGGGAGCTGTTTTTT
cdr3_aa: CASSQGPGGEGFGELFF

cdr3_length: 15
clone_size: many
d_call: NA
j_call: TRBJ2-1
v_call: TRBV9
cdr3_nt: TGTGCCAGCAGCGCGAGAAGGGGCAGCTACAATGAGCAGTTCTTC
cdr3_aa: CASSARRGSYNEQFF

cdr3_length: 15
clone_size: few
d_call: TRBD1
j_call: TRBJ2-1
v_call: TRBV19
cdr3_nt: TGTGCCAGTAGTCTCGGACAGGGCTCCTACAATGAGCAGTTCTTC
cdr3_aa: CASSLGQGSYNEQFF

cdr3_length: 14
clone_size: NA
d_call: NA
j_call: TRBJ1-5
v_call: TRBV30
cdr3_nt: TGTGCCTGGAGTGTAGGATCTTTGAATCAGCCCCAGCATTTT
cdr3_aa: CAWSVGSLNQPQHF

cdr3_length: 16
clone_size: many
d_call: NA
j_call: TRBJ2-6
v_call: TRBV4-3
cdr3_nt: TGCGCCAGCAGCCTATCCCCACGGGGGGGGGCCAACGTCCTGACTTTC
cdr3_aa: CASSLSPRGGANVLTF

cdr3_length: 14
clone_size: NA
d_call: TRBD1
j_call: TRBJ2-1
v_call: TRBV5-1
cdr3_nt: TGCGCCAGCAGCTTGGTGGGACAGTACAATGAGCAGTTCTTC
cdr3_aa: CASSLVGQYNEQFF

cdr3_length: 15
clone_size: NA
d_call: NA
j_call: TRBJ1-2
v_call: TRBV6-6
cdr3_nt: TGTGCCAGCAGTTCTCAGGGGACCCCCGGCTATGGCTACACCTTC
cdr3_aa: CASSSQGTPGYGYTF

cdr3_length: 11
clone_size: NA
d_call: NA
j_call: TRBJ1-1
v_call: TRBV29-1
cdr3_nt: TGCAGCGCACTGGCCATCTCTGAAGCTTTCTTT
cdr3_aa: CSALAISEAFF

cdr3_length: 14
clone_size: NA
d_call: NA
j_call: TRBJ2-7
v_call: TRBV28
cdr3_nt: TGTGCCAGCAGTTTGGTCGCGGGACAGCGAGAGCAGTACTTC
cdr3_aa: CASSLVAGQREQYF

cdr3_length: 15
clone_size: NA
d_call: TRBD1
j_call: TRBJ2-5
v_call: TRBV29-1
cdr3_nt: TGCAGCGCCCCGGGACAGGGGACGACCGCTTGGGCCCAGTACTTC
cdr3_aa: CSAPGQGTTAWAQYF

cdr3_length: 12
clone_size: few
d_call: NA
j_call: TRBJ2-1
v_call: TRBV2
cdr3_nt: TGTGCCAGCAGTGAAGGGGAAAATGAGCAGTTCTTC
cdr3_aa: CASSEGENEQFF

cdr3_length: 17
clone_size: NA
d_call: NA
j_call: TRBJ2-2
v_call: TRBV4-1
cdr3_nt: TGCGCCAGCAGCCAAGCTCGGCAAGCAGCGAACACCGGGGAGCTGTTTTTT
cdr3_aa: CASSQARQAANTGELFF

cdr3_length: 10
clone_size: few
d_call: NA
j_call: TRBJ2-7
v_call: TRBV29-1
cdr3_nt: TGCAGCGTCGGGGAGAAGGAGCAGTACTTC
cdr3_aa: CSVGEKEQYF

cdr3_length: 13
clone_size: NA
d_call: NA
j_call: TRBJ1-3
v_call: TRBV9
cdr3_nt: TGTGCCAGTGCACCCACCTCTGGAAACACCATATATTTT
cdr3_aa: CASAPTSGNTIYF

cdr3_length: 14
clone_size: NA
d_call: NA
j_call: TRBJ1-1
v_call: TRBV5-1
cdr3_nt: TGCGCCAGCAGCGCTCTGGGGCAGAACACTGAAGCTTTCTTT
cdr3_aa: CASSALGQNTEAFF

cdr3_length: 18
clone_size: NA
d_call: NA
j_call: TRBJ2-2
v_call: TRBV28
cdr3_nt: TGTGCCAGCAGTTCCCATAACCCTAGGGGGGCAAACACCGGGGAGCTGTTTTTT
cdr3_aa: CASSSHNPRGANTGELFF

cdr3_length: 12
clone_size: NA
d_call: NA
j_call: TRBJ1-1
v_call: TRBV29-1
cdr3_nt: TGCAGCGCCGAAGGGGCGGGCACTGAAGCTTTCTTT
cdr3_aa: CSAEGAGTEAFF

cdr3_length: 12
clone_size: NA
d_call: TRBD1
j_call: TRBJ2-7
v_call: TRBV10-3
cdr3_nt: TGTGCCATCCGGGACAGGTGGTACGAGCAGTACTTC
cdr3_aa: CAIRDRWYEQYF

cdr3_length: 10
clone_size: few
d_call: NA
j_call: TRBJ1-1
v_call: TRBV29-1
cdr3_nt: TGCAGCGTCCTAAGGACTGAAGCTTTCTTT
cdr3_aa: CSVLRTEAFF

cdr3_length: 14
clone_size: NA
d_call: NA
j_call: TRBJ2-1
v_call: TRBV11-3
cdr3_nt: TGTGCCAGCAGCTCCGCTAGCGACTACAATGAGCAGTTCTTC
cdr3_aa: CASSSASDYNEQFF

cdr3_length: 11
clone_size: NA
d_call: NA
j_call: TRBJ2-7
v_call: TRBV29-1
cdr3_nt: TGCAGCGTTAAAAGCTCCTACGAGCAGTACTTC
cdr3_aa: CSVKSSYEQYF

cdr3_length: 15
clone_size: NA
d_call: NA
j_call: TRBJ2-5
v_call: TRBV15
cdr3_nt: TGTGCCACAAGGACCGGGACCTTCCGGGGGGAGACCCAGTACTTC
cdr3_aa: CATRTGTFRGETQYF

cdr3_length: 15
clone_size: NA
d_call: TRBD1
j_call: TRBJ2-4
v_call: TRBV7-8
cdr3_nt: TGTGCCAGCAGCCGGGACAGCCTAGCCAAAAACATTCAGTACTTC
cdr3_aa: CASSRDSLAKNIQYF

cdr3_length: 16
clone_size: NA
d_call: TRBD1
j_call: TRBJ1-3
v_call: TRBV27
cdr3_nt: TGTGCCAGCAGTCTCCCCCCCAGGGGGGGAAGGGACACCATATATTTT
cdr3_aa: CASSLPPRGGRDTIYF

cdr3_length: 14
clone_size: few
d_call: NA
j_call: TRBJ1-5
v_call: TRBV6-6
cdr3_nt: TGTGCCAGCAGCCCGACAGGTGGTCATCAGCCCCAGCATTTT
cdr3_aa: CASSPTGGHQPQHF